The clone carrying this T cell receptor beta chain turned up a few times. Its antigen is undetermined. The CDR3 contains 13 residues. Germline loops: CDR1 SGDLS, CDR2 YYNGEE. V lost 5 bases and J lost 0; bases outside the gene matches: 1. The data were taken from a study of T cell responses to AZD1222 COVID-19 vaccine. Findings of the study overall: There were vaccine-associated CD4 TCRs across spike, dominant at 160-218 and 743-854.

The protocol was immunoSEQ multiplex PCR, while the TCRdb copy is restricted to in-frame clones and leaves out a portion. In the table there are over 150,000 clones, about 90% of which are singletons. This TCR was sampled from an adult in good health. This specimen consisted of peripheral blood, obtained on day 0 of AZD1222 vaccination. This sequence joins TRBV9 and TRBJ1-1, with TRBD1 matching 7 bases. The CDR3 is CASRQGLNTEAFF. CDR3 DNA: TGTGCCAGCAGACAGGGGCTGAACACTGAAGCTTTCTTT.